These T cell receptor beta chains were read from a single sample in a study of blood T cells in healthy people across ages. TCRdb reprocessed the 5' RACE reads with MiXCR, giving one entry per CDR3 protein. The table records 1.5 million to 2 million distinct CDR3 sequences, 39% of them present only once. The sample taken for sequencing was blood. These receptor sequences come from a human donor in good health. CDR3s leave out the opening cysteine and the closing phenylalanine or tryptophan.

J: TRBJ1-5; V: TRBV29-1; CDR3: SVEAGTDQPQH
J: TRBJ1-1; V: TRBV7-9; CDR3: ASSLEESNTEAF
J: TRBJ1-1; V: TRBV5-1; CDR3: ASSHGTGRSEAF
J: TRBJ1-6; V: TRBV27; CDR3: ASSLLGRRRLH
J: TRBJ1-5; V: TRBV6-5; CDR3: ASSLTGAVNQPQH
J: TRBJ1-2; V: TRBV3-1; CDR3: ASAIAGQGASNYGYT
J: TRBJ1-2; V: TRBV29-1; CDR3: SESRDRGYGYT
J: TRBJ1-1; V: TRBV4-2; CDR3: ASSQEGTGGPRGEAF
J: TRBJ1-2; V: TRBV20-1; CDR3: SAPVGTTFNYGYT
J: TRBJ2-7; V: TRBV6-2/TRBV6-3; CDR3: ASSYIRGSYEQY
J: TRBJ2-3; V: TRBV20-1; CDR3: SAPRDGSTDTQY
J: .; V: TRBV12-5; CDR3: ASGLVQDWKTQY
J: TRBJ1-2; V: TRBV7-2; CDR3: ASSRGLNYGYT
J: TRBJ2-1; V: TRBV3-1; CDR3: ASSQWLAANEQF
J: TRBJ1-2; V: TRBV5-1; CDR3: ASSLDADNYGYT
J: TRBJ2-3; V: TRBV4-3; CDR3: ANSQEYRGIADTQY
J: TRBJ2-4; V: TRBV27; CDR3: ASSPMVAKNIQY
J: TRBJ1-6; V: TRBV3-1; CDR3: ASSSRQGSSPLH
J: TRBJ2-3; V: TRBV20-1; CDR3: SASWGTGETDTQY
J: TRBJ1-1; V: TRBV4-1; CDR3: ASSHVPGTENTEAF